The next 24 T cell receptor beta chains were all read from a single sample in a study of shared T cell receptors in the human thymus (dated by TCRdb to the early 2020s). Library construction relied on the immunoSEQ multiplex PCR assay. Not all clones reach the TCRdb copy of this immuneACCESS table, which keeps in-frame sequences only. Checked studies attribute under half of the gap to unresolved V genes and leave the rest unexplained. For this sample there are hundreds of thousands of clones; roughly 74% appear just once. The ten biggest clones cover roughly 0.013% of the sample. These data were likewise used in another study, on human thymus T cells.

Source material: thymocytes. The receptors here all came from a boy under three years old with a congenital heart defect. Donor details come from another sample of the same person, matched by shared clones.

This clone occurred a few times. The chain links TRBV2 to TRBJ2-3, with a weak D call TRBD2 (5 bases). CDR1 and CDR2 from the germline V gene are SNHLY and FYNNEI. The CDR3 totals 12 residues. V gave up 6 bases and J gave up 6 bases, with 10 bases separating them. CDR3 nucleotide sequence: TGTGCCAGCAGACTAGAGGAGGATACGCAGTATTTT. This codes for CASRLEEDTQYF.

The chain recombines TRBV30 with TRBJ2-3, with TRBD2 identical over 8 bases. CDR3 length equals 15 residues. V dropped 0 bases and J dropped 6; count of bases not matched to a gene: 8. The V gene's germline CDR1 is GTSNPN and CDR2 SVGIG (reference sequence). For the CDR3, the DNA is TGTGCCTGGAGTGTAACTAGCGGAGTGTTGGATACGCAGTATTTT. Translating gives CAWSVTSGVLDTQYF.

V is TRBV4-1 and J is TRBJ1-2; no definite D call. Per germline, CDR1 MGHRA and CDR2 YSYEKL. V was cut by 0 bases and J by 2 bases, with 10 bases left in between. The CDR3 runs 15 residues. CDR3: CASSQDAEENYGYTF. The CDR3 region has the DNA TGCGCCAGCAGCCAAGACGCAGAAGAAAACTATGGCTACACCTTC.

The V and J genes are TRBV5-1 and TRBJ2-1, with TRBD2 matching over 12 bases. Germline V gene sequence: CDR1 SGHRS, CDR2 YFSETQ. The V segment lost 1 base and the J segment 7 bases; nucleotides outside the gene matches: 9. The CDR3 extends over 17 amino acids. Here the CDR3 reads CASSLKLAGGPLNEQFF. CDR3 sequence (DNA): TGCGCCAGCAGCTTGAAGCTAGCGGGAGGGCCCCTAAATGAGCAGTTCTTC.

This rearrangement joins TRBV18 to TRBJ1-5; TRBD1 matches at 11 bases. The CDR3 has 15 residues. Trimming took 5 bases from V and 4 from J; bases not matched to a gene: 4. Germline-derived CDR1 and CDR2 are KGHSH and LQKENI. CDR3 sequence (DNA): TGTGCCAGCTCATCAGGGACAGGGGGGAATCAGCCCCAGCATTTT. This sequence encodes CASSSGTGGNQPQHF.

The gene calls are TRBV27 and TRBJ1-5, with TRBD1 matching 10 bases. After removal of 11 bases from V and 0 bases from J, the junction contained 7 bases not matched to a gene. CDR1 is MNHEY, CDR2 SMNVEV, per germline (reference sequence). This CDR3 region has 15 residues. CDR3 in amino acids: CALQTGGCSNQPQHF. The CDR3 DNA is TGTGCCCTTCAGACAGGGGGCTGTAGCAATCAGCCCCAGCATTTT.

The V and J genes are TRBV9 and TRBJ2-7, with 11 nucleotides matching TRBD2. Trimming at V came to 4 bases and at J to 0 bases, leaving 15 bases not matched to a gene. The CDR3 has 19 amino acids. Looked up from germline, CDR1 is SGDLS and CDR2 is YYNGEE. CDR3 sequence reads: CASSTLSGGLAESSYEQYF. The CDR3 nucleotides read TGTGCCAGCAGCACGTTATCAGGGGGACTAGCGGAAAGCTCCTACGAGCAGTACTTC.

The rearrangement links TRBV2 to TRBJ1-1; D may be TRBD1 (5 bases). Germline V gene sequence: CDR1 SNHLY, CDR2 FYNNEI. CDR3 length: 13 amino acids. With 8 bases removed from V and 6 bases from J, the gap between germline ends came to 16 bases. The CDR3 DNA sequence: TGTGCCAGCCTCCTATGGGGGGTGTCTGAAGCTTTCTTT. Translating it yields CASLLWGVSEAFF.

The rearrangement joins TRBV27 to TRBJ2-7; 10 bases line up with TRBD2. CDR3 length equals 15 residues. Trimming took 5 bases from V and 0 from J; bases not matched to a gene: 4. Germline CDR1 reads MNHEY; CDR2 reads SMNVEV (reference sequence). The CDR3 region is CASSRSGRNSYEQYF. The DNA for the CDR3 is TGTGCCAGCAGTCGTAGCGGGAGGAACTCCTACGAGCAGTACTTC.

The chain joins TRBV19 to TRBJ1-1, with TRBD1 matching 8 bases. The CDR3 is made up of 17 amino acids. Unmatched junction bases numbered 12, after V lost 5 bases and J lost 1 base. Germline V gene sequence: CDR1 LNHDA, CDR2 SQIVND (reference sequence). CDR3: CASSVSNRGGANTEAFF. CDR3 nucleotide sequence: TGTGCCAGTAGTGTCTCGAACAGGGGGGGCGCGAACACTGAAGCTTTCTTT.

The rearrangement uses TRBV5-1 and TRBJ1-2; TRBD1 is a possible D gene (6 bases). V dropped 5 bases and J dropped 2 bases, with 7 bases sitting between them. The CDR3 runs to 12 residues. From germline, CDR1 is SGHRS and CDR2 YFSETQ. CDR3 protein: CASRGHNYGYTF. CDR3 nucleotides: TGCGCCAGCAGGGGACACAACTATGGCTACACCTTC.

V gene TRBV6-5 combines with J gene TRBJ2-2; D is unresolved. CDR1 MNHEY and CDR2 SVGAGI come from the germline V gene. V lost 6 bases to trimming and J lost 2 bases, with 13 bases between them. This CDR3 comprises 15 residues. The CDR3 sequence is CASRAGLINTGELFF. In DNA, the CDR3 is TGTGCCAGCAGGGCAGGCCTGATTAACACCGGGGAGCTGTTTTTT.

This clone was observed a few times. V is TRBV10-3 and J is TRBJ2-2, with TRBD2 identical over 14 bases. V trimming: 10 bases; J trimming: 2 bases; junction bases outside the gene matches: 12. This CDR3 spans 18 amino acids. CDR1 is ENHRY and CDR2 is SYGVKD in the germline V gene. In DNA form, the CDR3 reads TGTGCCACCTCAGGGGGACTAGCGGGAGTTCCCAACACCGGGGAGCTGTTTTTT. This gives the protein CATSGGLAGVPNTGELFF.

J is TRBJ2-1 and V is TRBV28; unclear D gene. Trimming pared 0 bases from V and 0 bases from J, leaving 15 bases between. This CDR3 has 18 amino acids. Germline V gene data show CDR1 as MDHEN and CDR2 as SYDVKM. The CDR3 is CASSLCPRSPFSYNEQFF. The CDR3 nucleotides read TGTGCCAGCAGTTTATGTCCACGGAGTCCCTTCTCCTACAATGAGCAGTTCTTC.

This clone was recorded a few times. The chain is built from TRBV30 and TRBJ1-5, with 9 nucleotides matching TRBD1. Losses at the gene ends were 3 bases for V and 7 bases for J; bases not matched to a gene: 10. The germline V gene encodes CDR1 GTSNPN and CDR2 SVGIG (reference sequence). This CDR3 contains 15 residues. In DNA form, the CDR3 reads TGTGCCTGGAGCCCCCAGACAGGGGGTAAACAGCCCCAGCATTTT. This translates into CAWSPQTGGKQPQHF. The full variable domain, in which reference TRBV30 and TRBJ1-5 provide the parts outside the CDR3, is SQTIHQWPATLVQPVGSPLSLECTVEGTSNPNLYWYRQAAGRGLQLLFYSVGIGQISSEVPQNLSASRPQDRQFILSSKKLLLSDSGFYLCAWSPQTGGKQPQHFGDGTRLSIL.

The chain couples TRBV27 to TRBJ2-2, with 8 bases fitting TRBD1. Trimming removed 1 base from V and 3 bases from J; junction bases left unmatched: 7. The CDR3 contains 17 residues. Germline CDR1 MNHEY, CDR2 SMNVEV (reference sequence). The CDR3 region is CASSLYGQGADTGELFF. CDR3 in DNA: TGTGCCAGCAGTTTATACGGGCAGGGGGCCGACACCGGGGAGCTGTTTTTT.

The CDR3 sequence: CASSDPGVNEKLFF. In DNA form, the CDR3 reads TGTGCCAGCAGTGACCCGGGGGTTAATGAAAAACTGTTTTTT. The chain carries TRBV25-1 and TRBJ1-4; D perhaps matches TRBD1 (5 bases). The CDR3 is made up of 14 amino acids. The germline V and J ends were trimmed by 3 bases and 4 bases, with 9 bases remaining between them. Germline CDR1 MGHDK, CDR2 SYGVNS.

V gene TRBV27 combines with J gene TRBJ2-7; 9 bases align to TRBD2. Germline V gives CDR1 MNHEY, CDR2 SMNVEV (reference sequence). V was pared by 10 bases and J by 5 bases, with 12 bases of the junction left unmatched. The CDR3 length is 14 residues. CDR3 DNA: TGTGCCACCACCTCCCGGACTAGCGCTCACGAGCAGTACTTC. It translates to CATTSRTSAHEQYF.

CDR3 protein: CASSLPGTDTQYF. The CDR3 coding sequence is TGTGCCAGCAGCTTGCCGGGCACAGATACGCAGTATTTT. The chain recombines TRBV5-4 with TRBJ2-3; no clear D. The CDR3 runs 13 residues. Germline loops: CDR1 SGHNT, CDR2 YYREEE (reference sequence). V was pared by 1 base and J by 1 base, with 4 bases between.

This chain joins TRBV4-2 and TRBJ2-2; 12 nucleotides match TRBD2. The junction had 7 bases not matched to a gene; V was cut back by 1 base and J by 1 base. CDR3 length: 19 residues. CDR1 is LGHNA, CDR2 YNFKEQ, per germline. Here the CDR3 DNA reads TGTGCCAGCAGCCAAGTTTCACTAGCGGGGGGCAAGAACACCGGGGAGCTGTTTTTT. As protein: CASSQVSLAGGKNTGELFF.

The chain carries TRBV18 and TRBJ2-3, with D possibly matching TRBD2 (6 bases). V lost 2 bases and J lost 3, with 15 bases in between. The germline V gene encodes CDR1 KGHSH and CDR2 LQKENI. This CDR3 comprises 16 residues. The CDR3 DNA is TGTGCCAGCTCACCATGGAGAACGGAGGGGACAGATACGCAGTATTTT. Amino acids: CASSPWRTEGTDTQYF.

This chain links TRBV7-2 with TRBJ2-7; D might be TRBD1 (5 bases). Germline CDR1 and CDR2: SGHTA and FQGNSA. V was clipped by 2 bases and J by 3 bases, with 11 bases between them. The CDR3 is 14 amino acids. In DNA, the CDR3 is TGTGCCAGCAGCTTATATCTACAGGTCTACGAGCAGTACTTC. It is translated as CASSLYLQVYEQYF. Full variable domain (missing parts from reference TRBV7-2 and TRBJ2-7): GAGVSQSPSNKVTEKGKDVELRCDPISGHTALYWYRQSLGQGLEFLIYFQGNSAPDKSGLPSDRFSAERTGGSVSTLTIQRTQQEDSAVYLCASSLYLQVYEQYFGPGTRLTVT.

The gene calls are TRBV7-8 and TRBJ1-5; D gene unclear. This CDR3 region has 18 residues. CDR1 and CDR2 from the germline V gene are SGHVS and FQNEAQ. Trimming removed 1 base from V and 10 bases from J, with 26 bases in between. This CDR3 is CASSLETLGGHLGLPQHF. The CDR3 DNA follows: TGTGCCAGCAGCTTAGAGACCTTGGGAGGCCACCTCGGTCTTCCCCAGCATTTT.

The V call is TRBV14, the J call TRBJ2-1, with a possible D match to TRBD1 (6 bases). CDR3 size: 16 residues. Trimming left V 4 bases short and J 4 bases short, with 17 bases between. Germline values: CDR1 SGHDN, CDR2 FVKESK. In DNA form, the CDR3 reads TGTGCCAGCAGCCTCTTTGGGGACATAAGGTACAATGAGCAGTTCTTC. Translated: CASSLFGDIRYNEQFF.